The next 17 T cell receptor beta chains were all read from a single sample in a study of blood T cell repertoires in COVID-19. Measured with immunoSEQ multiplex PCR; TCRdb has only the in-frame clones, and not every one. Among some 180,000 clones, about 85% were seen once, and the ten largest hold about a fifth. Sequencing was performed on peripheral blood. The origin of the receptors is a man between 60 and 70 years old with active or convalescent COVID-19.

The chain has TRBV18 and TRBJ2-7; 9 bases align to TRBD1. This CDR3 has 15 amino acids. Trimming at V came to 1 base and at J to 5 bases, leaving 6 bases not matched to a gene. The V gene's germline CDR1 is KGHSH and CDR2 LQKENI. CDR3 protein: CASSPLTGTGHEQYF. CDR3 DNA sequence: TGTGCCAGCTCACCACTTACCGGGACAGGGCACGAGCAGTACTTC.

This chain links TRBV7-9 with TRBJ2-1; tentative D call: TRBD1 (5 bases). The CDR3 is 16 residues long. V lost 4 bases and J lost 0, with 13 bases in between. Germline V gene sequence: CDR1 SEHNR, CDR2 FQNEAQ (reference sequence). The CDR3 DNA reads TGTGCCAGCAGCTCCGACAGCCACCGCTCCTACAATGAGCAGTTCTTC. As protein: CASSSDSHRSYNEQFF.

This chain links TRBV7-9 with TRBJ1-2; D possibly corresponds to TRBD1 (5 bases). Germline CDR1 SEHNR, CDR2 FQNEAQ (reference sequence). V lost 1 base to trimming and J lost 8 bases, with 11 bases between them. This CDR3 region has 13 residues. The CDR3 loop is CASSLVGGDGYTF. As DNA, the CDR3 is TGTGCCAGCAGCTTAGTTGGAGGGGACGGCTACACCTTC.

The rearrangement uses TRBV21-1 and TRBJ1-6; TRBD1, as called in the table, went unchecked against the DNA. TRBV21-1 represents a pseudogene. The CDR3 sequence is 16 residues long. CDR3 sequence reads: CASSKPTGGSRSPLHF. DNA for the CDR3: TGTGCCAGCAGCAAACCCACAGGGGGCTCGCGGTCACCCCTCCACTTT.

J is TRBJ2-1 and V is TRBV6-6, with no clear D. V was shortened by 6 bases and J by 8 bases, with 11 bases between the two germline ends. CDR1 is MNHNY and CDR2 is SVGAGI in the germline V gene (reference sequence). This CDR3 region has 12 residues. The CDR3 DNA sequence: TGTGCCAGCAGGGCCTCAATGGATGAGCAGTTCTTC. It specifies CASRASMDEQFF.

Only a few counts were recorded for this clone. The chain uses TRBV18 and TRBJ1-1; tentative D call: TRBD1 (5 bases). Germline CDR1 and CDR2: KGHSH and LQKENI. The CDR3 is made up of 13 amino acids. V was trimmed by 4 bases and J by 3 bases, leaving 9 bases between them. The CDR3 protein is CASSQDSDTEAFF. As DNA, the CDR3 is TGTGCCAGCTCACAAGACAGTGACACTGAAGCTTTCTTT.

V is TRBV19 and J is TRBJ1-2, with D hard to call. This CDR3 has 13 amino acids. Germline assignment: CDR1 LNHDA and CDR2 SQIVND (reference sequence). V was trimmed by 3 bases and J by 10 bases, leaving 15 bases between them. CDR3 sequence (DNA): TGTGCCAGTAGTATGTCCATCACTCCGGTCTACACCTTC. This translates into CASSMSITPVYTF.

In the case of this clone: A read error may produce the germline difference seen at one junction end. This sequence joins TRBV6-1 and TRBJ2-3; a weak D match, TRBD2 (6 bases). CDR1 and CDR2 (germline): MNHNS, SASEGT. This CDR3 region has 15 residues. CDR3 nucleotide sequence: TGTGCCAGCAGTGAAAGAAGCGGGCAAACAGGTACGCAGTATTTT. Residues: CASSERSGQTGTQYF.

The chain combines TRBV4-1 with TRBJ1-2; 9 nucleotides match TRBD1. CDR3 length: 16 residues. CDR1 and CDR2 from the germline V gene are MGHRA and YSYEKL. J gave up 4 bases and V 5 bases, and 11 bases lay outside the gene matches. The DNA of the CDR3 is TGCGCCAGCAGCAGAGACCTCGACAGGGGGGGCTATGGCTACACCTTC. Translation gives CASSRDLDRGGYGYTF.

This rearrangement joins TRBV6-6 to TRBJ1-2, with D possibly matching TRBD1 (5 bases). V lost 6 bases and J 3 bases, leaving 17 bases between the germline ends. CDR1 MNHNY and CDR2 SVGAGI come from the germline V gene (reference sequence). This CDR3 has 15 residues. CDR3: CASRRFPQGDYGYTF. DNA of the CDR3: TGTGCCAGCAGACGCTTTCCCCAGGGCGACTATGGCTACACCTTC.

This clone has more than one count but fewer than ten. The chain has TRBV11-2 and TRBJ2-5, with a tentative D call TRBD2 (6 bases). The CDR3 length is 17 residues. CDR1 is SGHAT, CDR2 FQNNGV, per germline. V dropped 1 base and J dropped 7 bases, with 22 bases sitting between them. CDR3 in amino acids: CASSLGVTSGGLRTQYF. The CDR3 DNA is TGTGCCAGCAGCTTAGGTGTGACTAGTGGGGGTTTAAGGACCCAGTACTTC. Drawing the rest from reference TRBV11-2 and TRBJ2-5, the complete variable domain is EAGVAQSPRYKIIEKRQSVAFWCNPISGHATLYWYQQILGQGPKLLIQFQNNGVVDDSQLPKDRFSAERLKGVDSTLKIQPAKLEDSAVYLCASSLGVTSGGLRTQYFGPGTRLLVL.

The chain combines TRBV5-5 with TRBJ2-1; the D is unclear. From germline, CDR1 is SGHKS and CDR2 YYEKEE (reference sequence). The V end was cut by 0 bases, the J end by 7 bases, with 8 bases between. The CDR3 length is 13 residues. The CDR3 DNA sequence: TGTGCCAGCAGCTTGGCGGAGCCTAATGAGCAGTTCTTC. This translates into CASSLAEPNEQFF.

This clone was seen just once. V and J are TRBV9 and TRBJ2-3; 7 bases align to TRBD1. The CDR3 spans 16 residues. CDR1 is SGDLS, CDR2 YYNGEE, per germline. Trimming took 3 bases from V and 1 from J; bases not matched to a gene: 8. The CDR3 region has the DNA TGTGCCAGCAGCGCTAGGGGACAGTTACGCACAGATACGCAGTATTTT. This codes for CASSARGQLRTDTQYF.

CDR3 sequence reads: CASSYLRGTDTQYF. Written as DNA, the CDR3 is TGCGCCAGCAGCTACCTCCGGGGGACAGATACGCAGTATTTT. V usage is TRBV5-1 and J usage is TRBJ2-3; the D gene is possibly TRBD2 (6 bases). The CDR3 loop spans 14 amino acids. CDR1 is SGHRS, CDR2 YFSETQ, per germline. The ends were cut back, 3 bases at V and 3 bases at J, with 11 bases in the middle. Based on the CDR3 plus reference TRBV5-1 and TRBJ2-3, the full variable domain is KAGVTQTPRYLIKTRGQQVTLSCSPISGHRSVSWYQQTPGQGLQFLFEYFSETQRNKGNFPGRFSGRQFSNSRSEMNVSTLELGDSALYLCASSYLRGTDTQYFGPGTRLTVL.

The rearrangement links TRBV5-1 to TRBJ1-6; 7 nucleotides line up with TRBD1. Germline assignment: CDR1 SGHRS and CDR2 YFSETQ. After removal of 4 bases from V and 6 bases from J, the junction contained 4 bases not matched to a gene. The CDR3 covers 14 residues. CDR3: CASSPGQTNSPLHF. The DNA of the CDR3 is TGCGCCAGCAGCCCGGGACAGACTAATTCACCCCTCCACTTT.

V usage is TRBV27 and J usage is TRBJ1-2; D unresolved. CDR1 MNHEY and CDR2 SMNVEV come from the germline V gene (reference sequence). V dropped 4 bases and J dropped 0 bases, with 9 bases sitting between them. The CDR3 covers 14 residues. CDR3 coding DNA: TGTGCCAGCAGTTCGTTCCCTGCTAACTATGGCTACACCTTC. It is translated as CASSSFPANYGYTF.

The chain has TRBV20-1 and TRBJ1-3; D is uncertain. This CDR3 is built from 14 residues. Trimming removed 3 bases at V and 4 bases at J, with 13 bases between. Germline loops: CDR1 DFQATT, CDR2 SNEGSKA (reference sequence). The CDR3 protein is CSASFEGVGNTIYF. DNA of the CDR3: TGCAGTGCTAGTTTTGAGGGAGTCGGAAACACCATATATTTT.